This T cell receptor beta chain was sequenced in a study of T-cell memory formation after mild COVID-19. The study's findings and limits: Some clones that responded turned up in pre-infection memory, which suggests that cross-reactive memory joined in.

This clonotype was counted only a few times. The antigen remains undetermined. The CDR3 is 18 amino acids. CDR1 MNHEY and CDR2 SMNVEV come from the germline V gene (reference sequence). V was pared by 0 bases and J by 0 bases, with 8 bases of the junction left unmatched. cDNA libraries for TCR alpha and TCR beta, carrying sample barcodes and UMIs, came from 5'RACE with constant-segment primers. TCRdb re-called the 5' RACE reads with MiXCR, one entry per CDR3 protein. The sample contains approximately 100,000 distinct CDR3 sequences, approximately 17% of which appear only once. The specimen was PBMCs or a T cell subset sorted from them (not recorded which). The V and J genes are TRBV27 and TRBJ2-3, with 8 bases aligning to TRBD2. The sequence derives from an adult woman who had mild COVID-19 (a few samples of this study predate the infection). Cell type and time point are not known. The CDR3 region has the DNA TGTGCCAGCAGTTTATCGGAGACTAGCGTTTCTAGCACAGATACGCAGTATTTT. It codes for CASSLSETSVSSTDTQYF.